The 10 T cell receptor beta chains below all came from one sample that was sequenced in a study of cytomegalovirus exposure and HLA in healthy donors. Sequencing used immunoSEQ multiplex PCR; TCRdb keeps in-frame clones, though not all of them. The sample lists about 170,000 clones, 89% occurring once. Sequencing used PBMCs. These receptor sequences come from a young man in good health and CMV-seropositive.

The chain uses TRBV7-2 and TRBJ2-7; weak D call: TRBD2 (5 bases). The CDR3 totals 19 residues. Trimming took off 3 bases at V and 3 bases at J, with 27 bases between the two ends. In germline, CDR1 is SGHTA, CDR2 FQGNSA. Here the CDR3 reads CASSLSWLARTEKFYEQYF. The CDR3 DNA follows: TGTGCCAGCAGCTTGAGTTGGCTAGCCCGGACTGAGAAATTCTACGAGCAGTACTTC. Looking up the rest from reference TRBV7-2 and TRBJ2-7 gives the full variable domain: GAGVSQSPSNKVTEKGKDVELRCDPISGHTALYWYRQSLGQGLEFLIYFQGNSAPDKSGLPSDRFSAERTGGSVSTLTIQRTQQEDSAVYLCASSLSWLARTEKFYEQYFGPGTRLTVT.

J is TRBJ1-1 and V is TRBV5-1; maybe TRBD1 (6 bases). Trimming cost V 0 bases and J 5 bases, with 14 bases left between them. The CDR3 totals 15 residues. Germline CDR1 reads SGHRS; CDR2 reads YFSETQ. The CDR3 sequence: CASSLAMGGRTEAFF. The CDR3 coding sequence is TGCGCCAGCAGCTTGGCTATGGGGGGGCGTACTGAAGCTTTCTTT.

This chain connects TRBV2 to TRBJ2-7; possible D gene TRBD1, 5 bases. Germline V gives CDR1 SNHLY, CDR2 FYNNEI. Trimming stripped 10 bases from V and 3 bases from J, with 13 bases between. There are 12 residues in the CDR3. The DNA of the CDR3 is TGTGCCACCTCGACAGTATACTACGAGCAGTACTTC. This translates into CATSTVYYEQYF. The full variable domain, in which reference TRBV2 and TRBJ2-7 provide the parts outside the CDR3, is EPEVTQTPSHQVTQMGQEVILRCVPISNHLYFYWYRQILGQKVEFLVSFYNNEISEKSEIFDDQFSVERPDGSNFTLKIRSTKLEDSAMYFCATSTVYYEQYFGPGTRLTVT.

The chain couples TRBV11-3 to TRBJ2-5; TRBD1 might be the D (5 bases). Germline V gives CDR1 SGHNT, CDR2 YENEEA. The CDR3 is made up of 15 amino acids. V was cut by 5 bases and J by 6 bases, with 19 bases left in between. The CDR3, as DNA: TGTGCCAGCAGCCCCTATGTGACTGGGGCAAAGACCCAGTACTTC. Translation: CASSPYVTGAKTQYF. Combining the CDR3 with reference TRBV11-3 and TRBJ2-5 gives the whole variable domain EAGVVQSPRYKIIEKKQPVAFWCNPISGHNTLYWYLQNLGQGPELLIRYENEEAVDDSQLPKDRFSAERLKGVDSTLKIQPAELGDSAVYLCASSPYVTGAKTQYFGPGTRLLVL.

DNA of the CDR3: TGTGCCAGCTCACCGGCGGGAGGGCCCTACAATGAGCAGTTCTTC. Its protein is CASSPAGGPYNEQFF. The rearrangement uses TRBV18 and TRBJ2-1, with 9 positions matching TRBD2. Germline V gives CDR1 KGHSH, CDR2 LQKENI. After removal of 3 bases from V and 2 bases from J, the junction contained 2 bases not matched to a gene. The CDR3 covers 15 residues.

The gene calls are TRBV11-1 and TRBJ2-3; maybe TRBD1 (9 bases). V gave up 5 bases and J gave up 4 bases, with 28 bases separating them. The germline gives CDR1 SGHAT, CDR2 FQDESV (reference sequence). CDR3 length: 19 amino acids. CDR3 loop: CASSPGQGIGSGDADTQYF. The CDR3 nucleotides are TGTGCCAGCAGCCCAGGACAGGGGATTGGTAGCGGGGACGCAGATACGCAGTATTTT.

This clone was observed once. V is TRBV5-5 and J is TRBJ2-7, with D tentatively TRBD1 (6 bases). Germline V gene data show CDR1 as SGHKS and CDR2 as YYEKEE (reference sequence). The CDR3 consists of 15 residues. The ends were cut back, 3 bases at V and 3 bases at J, with 16 bases in the middle. The CDR3 DNA follows: TGTGCCAGCAGCTACCTGACCACAGGGAGCTACGAGCAGTACTTC. Translating it yields CASSYLTTGSYEQYF. The whole variable domain, remainder taken from reference TRBV5-5 and TRBJ2-7, is DAGVTQSPTHLIKTRGQQVTLRCSPISGHKSVSWYQQVLGQGPQFIFQYYEKEERGRGNFPDRFSARQFPNYSSELNVNALLLGDSALYLCASSYLTTGSYEQYFGPGTRLTVT.

CDR3 sequence (DNA): TGTGCCAGCAGCTTAGTTTCCTCCGGGCGGGGGGGAGCTTTCTTT. It yields the protein CASSLVSSGRGGAFF. V gene TRBV11-2 combines with J gene TRBJ1-1, with D possibly matching TRBD1 (5 bases). This CDR3 has 15 amino acids. V was cut by 1 base and J by 10 bases, with 19 bases left in between. Per the germline V gene, CDR1 is SGHAT and CDR2 is FQNNGV. Using reference TRBV11-2 and TRBJ1-1 for the parts outside the CDR3, the full variable domain is EAGVAQSPRYKIIEKRQSVAFWCNPISGHATLYWYQQILGQGPKLLIQFQNNGVVDDSQLPKDRFSAERLKGVDSTLKIQPAKLEDSAVYLCASSLVSSGRGGAFFGQGTRLTVV.

This clone is a singleton in its sample. The chain uses TRBV11-1 and TRBJ2-7; TRBD1 aligns across 8 bases. From germline, CDR1 is SGHAT and CDR2 FQDESV (reference sequence). The V gene end was trimmed by 1 base and the J gene end by 7 bases; junction bases not matched to a gene: 6. The CDR3 loop spans 14 amino acids. In DNA form, the CDR3 reads TGTGCCAGCAGCTTAGGGACAGGGCCTTGGGAGCAGTACTTC. Its translation: CASSLGTGPWEQYF. The whole variable domain, filled in from reference TRBV11-1 and TRBJ2-7, reads EAEVAQSPRYKITEKSQAVAFWCDPISGHATLYWYRQILGQGPELLVQFQDESVVDDSQLPKDRFSAERLKGVDSTLKIQPAELGDSAMYLCASSLGTGPWEQYFGPGTRLTVT.

V gene TRBV27 combines with J gene TRBJ2-1; maybe TRBD2 (6 bases). The V end lost 6 bases, the J end lost 5 bases, and 14 bases lay between the germline ends. This CDR3 has 14 residues. Germline V lookup: CDR1 MNHEY, CDR2 SMNVEV (reference sequence). The chain's CDR3 is CASSRRAANNEQFF. As DNA, the CDR3 is TGTGCCAGCAGCAGGAGGGCCGCGAACAATGAGCAGTTCTTC.